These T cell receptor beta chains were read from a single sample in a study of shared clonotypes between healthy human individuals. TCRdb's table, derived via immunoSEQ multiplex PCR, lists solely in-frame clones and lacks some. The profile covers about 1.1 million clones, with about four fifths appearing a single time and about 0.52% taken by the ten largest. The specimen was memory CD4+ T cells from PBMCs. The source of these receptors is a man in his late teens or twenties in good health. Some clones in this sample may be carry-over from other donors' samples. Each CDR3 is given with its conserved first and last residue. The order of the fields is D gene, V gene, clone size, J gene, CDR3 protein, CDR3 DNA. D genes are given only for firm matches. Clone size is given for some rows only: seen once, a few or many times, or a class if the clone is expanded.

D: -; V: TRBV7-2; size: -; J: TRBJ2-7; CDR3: CASSPRGTLENEQYF; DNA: TGTGCCAGCAGCCCGAGAGGGACTTTGGAAAATGAGCAGTACTTC
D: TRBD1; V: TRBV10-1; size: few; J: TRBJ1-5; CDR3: CASSQGTGEYVPSNQPQHF; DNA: TGCGCCAGCAGTCAGGGAACAGGGGAGTATGTTCCTAGCAATCAGCCCCAGCATTTT
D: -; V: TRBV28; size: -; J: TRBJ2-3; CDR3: CASSFNLASSTDTQYF; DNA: TGTGCCAGCAGTTTCAATCTGGCGTCTAGCACAGATACGCAGTATTTT
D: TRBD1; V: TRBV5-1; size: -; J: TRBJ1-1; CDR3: CASSQQGAEAFF; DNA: TGCGCCAGCAGCCAACAGGGGGCAGAAGCTTTCTTT
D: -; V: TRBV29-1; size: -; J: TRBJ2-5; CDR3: CSGGAGSETQYF; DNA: TGCAGCGGTGGTGCAGGGTCAGAGACCCAGTACTTC
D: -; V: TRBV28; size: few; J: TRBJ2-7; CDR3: CASSFGGSTSSYEQYF; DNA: TGTGCCAGCAGTTTTGGGGGTAGCACGAGCTCCTACGAGCAGTACTTC
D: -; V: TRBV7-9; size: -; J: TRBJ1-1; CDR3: CASSLRQSNTEAFF; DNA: TGTGCCAGCAGCTTACGCCAGTCGAACACTGAAGCTTTCTTT
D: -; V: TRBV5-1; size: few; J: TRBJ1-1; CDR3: CASSLASVGRGSNTEAFF; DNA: TGCGCCAGCAGCTTGGCGAGCGTAGGTAGGGGATCGAACACTGAAGCTTTCTTT
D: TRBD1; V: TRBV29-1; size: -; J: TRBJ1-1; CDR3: CSVGQGKNTEAFF; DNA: TGCAGCGTTGGACAGGGGAAAAACACTGAAGCTTTCTTT
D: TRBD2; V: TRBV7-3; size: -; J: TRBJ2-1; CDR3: CASSLSSSGYNEQFF; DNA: TGTGCCAGCAGCCTCTCTTCTAGCGGGTACAATGAGCAGTTCTTC
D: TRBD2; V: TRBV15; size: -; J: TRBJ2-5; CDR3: CATSRGGLADQETQYF; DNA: TGTGCCACCAGCAGAGGGGGACTAGCGGATCAAGAGACCCAGTACTTC
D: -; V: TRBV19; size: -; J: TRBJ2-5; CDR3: CASSRGGDRSETQYF; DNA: TGTGCCAGTAGTCGAGGGGGGGACAGGTCGGAGACCCAGTACTTC
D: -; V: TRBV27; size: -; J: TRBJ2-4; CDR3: CASSPTGRGAKNIQYF; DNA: TGTGCCAGCAGTCCTACGGGGAGAGGAGCCAAAAACATTCAGTACTTC
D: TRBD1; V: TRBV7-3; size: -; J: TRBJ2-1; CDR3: CASSLTRDSNNEQFF; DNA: TGTGCCAGCAGCTTAACTAGGGACAGCAACAATGAGCAGTTCTTC
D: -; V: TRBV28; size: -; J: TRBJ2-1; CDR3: CASSFLDGKSSYNEQFF; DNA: TGTGCCAGCAGTTTCCTGGACGGGAAAAGCTCCTACAATGAGCAGTTCTTC
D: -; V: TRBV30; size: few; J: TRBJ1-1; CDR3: CAWSWGGWAFF; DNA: TGTGCCTGGAGTTGGGGGGGGTGGGCTTTCTTT
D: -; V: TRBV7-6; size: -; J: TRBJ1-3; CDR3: CASSSWTAGSGNTIYF; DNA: TGTGCCAGCAGCTCTTGGACAGCTGGCTCTGGAAACACCATATATTTT
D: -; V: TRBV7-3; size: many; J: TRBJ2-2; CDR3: CASSLMGPQGANTGELFF; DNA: TGTGCCAGCAGCTTAATGGGCCCCCAGGGCGCGAACACCGGGGAGCTGTTTTTT
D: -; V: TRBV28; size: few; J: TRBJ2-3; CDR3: CASKGTDTQYF; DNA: TGTGCCAGCAAGGGTACAGATACGCAGTATTTT
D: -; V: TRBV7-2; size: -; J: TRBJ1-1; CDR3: CASTPGPTANTEAFF; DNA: TGTGCCAGCACCCCAGGACCGACTGCCAACACTGAAGCTTTCTTT
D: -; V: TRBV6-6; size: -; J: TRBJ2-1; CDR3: CASSFSGSSYNEQFF; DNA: TGTGCCAGCAGTTTTAGCGGCAGCTCCTACAATGAGCAGTTCTTC
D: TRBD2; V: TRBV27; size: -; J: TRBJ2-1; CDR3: CASSFLTGGYNEQFF; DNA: TGTGCCAGCAGTTTTTTGACGGGAGGGTACAATGAGCAGTTCTTC
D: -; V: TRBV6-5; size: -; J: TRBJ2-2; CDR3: CASSYDSFTGELFF; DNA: TGTGCCAGCAGTTATGACTCCTTCACCGGGGAGCTGTTTTTT
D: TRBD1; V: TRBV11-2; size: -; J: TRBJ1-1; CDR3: CASRRIPGQANTEAFF; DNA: TGTGCCAGCAGGCGAATCCCGGGACAGGCGAACACTGAAGCTTTCTTT
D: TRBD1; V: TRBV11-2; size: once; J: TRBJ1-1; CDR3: CASSGRTDRGLGEAFF; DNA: TGTGCCAGCAGCGGGCGAACCGACAGGGGGCTGGGTGAAGCTTTCTTT
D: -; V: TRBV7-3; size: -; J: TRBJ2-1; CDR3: CASNNGGQEDEQFF; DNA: TGTGCCAGCAATAACGGGGGCCAAGAGGATGAGCAGTTCTTC
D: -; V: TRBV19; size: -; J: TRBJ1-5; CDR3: CASSMTGSQPQHF; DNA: TGTGCCAGTAGTATGACAGGTTCTCAGCCCCAGCATTTT
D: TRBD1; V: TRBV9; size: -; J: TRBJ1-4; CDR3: CASSVTSTGTGVNEKLFF; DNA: TGTGCCAGCAGCGTAACATCGACCGGGACAGGGGTTAATGAAAAACTGTTTTTT
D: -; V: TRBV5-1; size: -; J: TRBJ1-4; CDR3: CASSPGANEKLFF; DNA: TGCGCCAGCAGCCCGGGCGCTAATGAAAAACTGTTTTTT
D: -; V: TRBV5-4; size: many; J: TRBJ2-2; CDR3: CASSYPRGDSGELFF; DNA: TGTGCCAGCAGTTACCCCAGGGGGGACAGCGGGGAGCTGTTTTTT
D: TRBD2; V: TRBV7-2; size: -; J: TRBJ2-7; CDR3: CASSSSGGSYEQYF; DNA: TGTGCCAGCAGTTCTAGCGGGGGCTCCTACGAGCAGTACTTC
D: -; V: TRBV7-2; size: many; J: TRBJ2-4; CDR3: CASSLGGTLNIQYF; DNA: TGTGCCAGCAGCTTAGGTGGGACTTTAAACATTCAGTACTTC
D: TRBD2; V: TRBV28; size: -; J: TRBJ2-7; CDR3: CATLARGEGDEQYF; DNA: TGTGCCACCCTCGCCCGGGGGGAAGGTGACGAGCAGTACTTC
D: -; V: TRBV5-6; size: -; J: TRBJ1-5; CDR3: CASSAGGVFNQPQHF; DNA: TGTGCCAGCAGCGCCGGGGGGGTCTTTAATCAGCCCCAGCATTTT
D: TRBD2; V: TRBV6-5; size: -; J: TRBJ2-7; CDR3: CASNSAGGSYEQYF; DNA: TGTGCCAGCAATTCGGCGGGAGGGTCCTACGAGCAGTACTTC
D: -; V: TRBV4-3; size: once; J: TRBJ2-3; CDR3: CASSQGITDTQYF; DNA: TGCGCCAGCAGCCAGGGCATCACAGATACGCAGTATTTT
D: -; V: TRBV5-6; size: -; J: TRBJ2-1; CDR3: CASSLVGSWNEQFF; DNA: TGTGCCAGCAGCTTGGTGGGTAGCTGGAATGAGCAGTTCTTC